This T cell receptor (beta chain) was profiled in a study of blood T cell repertoires in COVID-19 (dated by TCRdb to between 2020 and 2021). Some background on the complete study: Collaborator samples came from the United States, Italy and Spain and covered acute and convalescent phases of COVID-19. Deeply sampled blood TCRbeta repertoires from subjects exposed to, actively infected with, or recovered from COVID-19 were included in the dataset. The repertoires were released in a freely available public database meant as a resource for research on the immune response to SARS-CoV-2. HLA class I and class II types, where available, came from metadata supplied by the sample provider rather than from assay-based typing. The prospective study material was composed of cDNA or gDNA derived from T cells, B-cell-depleted T cells, or PBMCs. The sample metadata nearly always contained a de-identified subject ID, COVID-19 status, age in years and sex. The samples were drawn from the first 160 participants of the ongoing ImmuneRACE study and from about 1,200 subjects provided by 6 global collaborators.

Per the germline V gene (reference sequence), GTSNPN is the CDR1 and SVGIG is the CDR2. The CDR3 measures 12 amino acids from cysteine to phenylalanine. CDR3 DNA only is kept here, 36 bases in frame from base 1. V and J lose 4 bases and 3 bases, and a span of 6 bases separates them. TCRbeta CDR3 regions were amplified from genomic DNA using the immunoSEQ Assay, a bias-controlled multiplex PCR. As for the original processing: The number of nucleated cells in each sample was estimated from the amplification of reference gene primers within the assay. To quantify the absolute abundance of each unique TCRbeta CDR3 rearrangement, sequence reads were collapsed and filtered. For each sample, productive Simpson clonality was calculated by taking the square root of Simpson's diversity index across productive rearrangements. The table comes from immuneACCESS by way of TCRdb, which keeps in-frame sequences with V and J called. Part of the clones is missing from these tables; in studies checked, under half for an unresolved V gene and the rest for unknown reasons. V and J calls and clone size are given by that table; D and trimming were obtained from the DNA. Here the sample has roughly 340,000 clones; 85% to 90% occur a single time. Approximately 1% of the sample is held by the ten biggest clonotypes.

Comments on this clone: Its antigen specificity is not known. Base qualities are not recorded, but no much larger clone differs from it by a single base.

On the study overall, not on this receptor specifically: Clinical and demographic metadata were provided uncurated, with the amount varying by source and participant.

Participants in the prospective study were enrolled through a virtual design, were aged roughly 18 to 90 years, and lived in roughly 24 United States geographic areas. In the prospective study, cohorts were assigned on the basis of participant-reported clinical history obtained from a screening survey and a study questionnaire. Recovered participants in ImmuneRACE Cohort 3 were defined as having two consecutive negative NP/OP PCR tests, clearance from a healthcare professional, or resolution of symptoms. Each participant in the prospective study had whole blood, serum and a nasopharyngeal or oropharyngeal swab collected by mobile phlebotomists. Over a roughly 2-month period, participants in the prospective study had the option of providing additional blood draws and questionnaires. Before DNA extraction, prospective study blood samples were shipped either frozen or at room temperature.

The chain links TRBV30 with TRBJ1-4; a tentative D call is TRBD1 (6 bases match). Sequenced material: PBMCs or T cells enriched from blood (not recorded which). The receptor's source is a man in his late teens or twenties who had recovered from COVID-19. The base sequence is TGTGCCTGGAACAGGGCTAATGAAAAACTGTTTTTT. Its translation reads: CAWNRANEKLFF. Extended through the reference TRBV30 and TRBJ1-4 proteins, this CDR3 yields the full variable domain: SQTIHQWPATLVQPVGSPLSLECTVEGTSNPNLYWYRQAAGRGLQLLFYSVGIGQISSEVPQNLSASRPQDRQFILSSKKLLLSDSGFYLCAWNRANEKLFFGSGTQLSVL.